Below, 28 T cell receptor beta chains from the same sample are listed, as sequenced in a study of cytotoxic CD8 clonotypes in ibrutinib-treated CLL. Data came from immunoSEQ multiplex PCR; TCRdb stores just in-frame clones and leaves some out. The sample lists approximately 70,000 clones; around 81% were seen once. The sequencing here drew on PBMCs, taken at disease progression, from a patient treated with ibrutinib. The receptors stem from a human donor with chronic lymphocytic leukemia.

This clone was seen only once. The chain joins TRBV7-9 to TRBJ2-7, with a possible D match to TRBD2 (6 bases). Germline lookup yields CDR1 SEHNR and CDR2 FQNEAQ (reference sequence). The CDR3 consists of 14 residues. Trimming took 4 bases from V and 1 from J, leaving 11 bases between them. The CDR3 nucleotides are TGTGCCAGCAGCTATTTAGCGGCGTCCTACGAGCAGTACTTC. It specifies CASSYLAASYEQYF.

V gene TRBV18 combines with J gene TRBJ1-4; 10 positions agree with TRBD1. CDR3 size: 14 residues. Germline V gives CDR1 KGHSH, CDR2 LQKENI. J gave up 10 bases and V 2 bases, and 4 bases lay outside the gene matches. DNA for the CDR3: TGTGCCAGCTCACCAGGGACAGGGGAGGGAAAACTGTTTTTT. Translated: CASSPGTGEGKLFF. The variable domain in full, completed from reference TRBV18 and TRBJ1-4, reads NAGVMQNPRHLVRRRGQEARLRCSPMKGHSHVYWYRQLPEEGLKFMVYLQKENIIDESGMPKERFSAEFPKEGPSILRIQQVVRGDSAAYFCASSPGTGEGKLFFGSGTQLSVL.

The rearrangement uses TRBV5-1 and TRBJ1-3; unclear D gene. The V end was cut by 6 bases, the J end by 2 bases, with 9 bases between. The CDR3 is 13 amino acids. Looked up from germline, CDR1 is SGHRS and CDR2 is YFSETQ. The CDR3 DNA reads TGCGCCAGCACAGTAGGTACTGGAAACACCATATATTTT. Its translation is CASTVGTGNTIYF.

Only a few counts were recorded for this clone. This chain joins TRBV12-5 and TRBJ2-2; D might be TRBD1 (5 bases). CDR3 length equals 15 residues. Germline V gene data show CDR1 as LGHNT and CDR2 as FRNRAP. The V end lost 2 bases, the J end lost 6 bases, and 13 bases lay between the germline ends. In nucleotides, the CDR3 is TGTGCTAGTGGTTTGCTCCCCAGGGTATCCGGGGAGCTGTTTTTT. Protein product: CASGLLPRVSGELFF.

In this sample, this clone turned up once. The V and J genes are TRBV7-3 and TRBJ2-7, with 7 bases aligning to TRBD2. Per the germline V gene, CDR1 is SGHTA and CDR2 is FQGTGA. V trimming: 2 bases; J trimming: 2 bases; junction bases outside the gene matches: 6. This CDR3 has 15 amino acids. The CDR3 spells CASSLGLGETYEQYF. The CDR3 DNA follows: TGTGCCAGCAGCTTAGGACTAGGCGAAACCTACGAGCAGTACTTC.

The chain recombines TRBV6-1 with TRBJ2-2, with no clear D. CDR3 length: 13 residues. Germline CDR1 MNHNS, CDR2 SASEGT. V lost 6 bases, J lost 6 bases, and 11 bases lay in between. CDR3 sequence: CASSVYESGELFF. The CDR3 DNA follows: TGTGCCAGCAGCGTGTATGAGTCCGGGGAGCTGTTTTTT.

The CDR3 nucleotides read TGTGCCTGGGGAACAGGGAACACTGAAGCTTTCTTT. Encoded protein: CAWGTGNTEAFF. The chain combines TRBV30 with TRBJ1-1; tentative D call: TRBD1 (5 bases). The CDR3 length is 12 residues. Between the trimmed V and J ends, which lost 5 bases and 1 base, there was a span of 8 bases. The germline V gene encodes CDR1 GTSNPN and CDR2 SVGIG (reference sequence).

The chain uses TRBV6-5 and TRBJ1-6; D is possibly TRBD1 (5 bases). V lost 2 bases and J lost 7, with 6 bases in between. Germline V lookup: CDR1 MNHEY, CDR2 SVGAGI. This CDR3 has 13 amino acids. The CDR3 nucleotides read TGTGCCAGCAGTTACCGGGACAATTCACCCCTCCACTTT. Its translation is CASSYRDNSPLHF.

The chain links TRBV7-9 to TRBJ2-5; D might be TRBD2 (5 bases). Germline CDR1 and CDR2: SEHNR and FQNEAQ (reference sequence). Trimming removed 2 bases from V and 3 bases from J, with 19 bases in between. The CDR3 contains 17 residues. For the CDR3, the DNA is TGTGCCAGCAGCTTACTAGCCAGTTTTTTTGGTAAAGAGACCCAGTACTTC. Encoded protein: CASSLLASFFGKETQYF.

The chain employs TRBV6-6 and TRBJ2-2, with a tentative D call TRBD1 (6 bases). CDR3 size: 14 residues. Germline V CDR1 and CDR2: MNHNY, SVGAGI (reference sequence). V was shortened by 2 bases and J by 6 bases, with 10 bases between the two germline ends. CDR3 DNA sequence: TGTGCCAGCAGTTACCAGAACAGGGCCGGGGAGCTGTTTTTT. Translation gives CASSYQNRAGELFF.

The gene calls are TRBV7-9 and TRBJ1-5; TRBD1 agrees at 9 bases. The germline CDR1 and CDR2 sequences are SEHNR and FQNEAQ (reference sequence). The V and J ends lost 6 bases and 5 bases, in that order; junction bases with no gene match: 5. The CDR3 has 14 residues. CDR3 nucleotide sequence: TGTGCCAGCAGTACCGGACAGGGGCATCAGCCCCAGCATTTT. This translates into CASSTGQGHQPQHF.

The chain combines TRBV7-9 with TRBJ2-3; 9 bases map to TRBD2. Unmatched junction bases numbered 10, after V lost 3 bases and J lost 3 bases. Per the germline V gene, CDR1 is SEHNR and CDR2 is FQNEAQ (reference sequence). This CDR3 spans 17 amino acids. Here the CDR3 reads CASSFPLRGGATDTQYF. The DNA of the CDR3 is TGTGCCAGCAGCTTCCCCCTTCGCGGGGGGGCAACAGATACGCAGTATTTT.

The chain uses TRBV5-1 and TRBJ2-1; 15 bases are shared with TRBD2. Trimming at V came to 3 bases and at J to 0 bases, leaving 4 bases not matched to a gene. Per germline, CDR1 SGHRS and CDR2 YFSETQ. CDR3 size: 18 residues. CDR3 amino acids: CASSSGLAGGSSYNEQFF. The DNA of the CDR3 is TGCGCCAGCAGCTCAGGACTAGCGGGAGGGAGCTCCTACAATGAGCAGTTCTTC.

CDR3 DNA sequence: TGTGCCAGTAGGACCCATGGACGGGCTTTCTTT. Amino acids: CASRTHGRAFF. The chain recombines TRBV19 with TRBJ1-1; D is uncertain. The CDR3 consists of 11 residues. Trimming took off 6 bases at V and 11 bases at J, with 13 bases between the two ends. Germline V CDR1 and CDR2: LNHDA, SQIVND (reference sequence).

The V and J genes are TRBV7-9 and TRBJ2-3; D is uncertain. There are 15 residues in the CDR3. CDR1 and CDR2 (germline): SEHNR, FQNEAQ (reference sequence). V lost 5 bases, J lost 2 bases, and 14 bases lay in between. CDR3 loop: CASSPTRWDTDTQYF. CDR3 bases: TGTGCCAGCAGCCCCACCCGGTGGGACACAGATACGCAGTATTTT.

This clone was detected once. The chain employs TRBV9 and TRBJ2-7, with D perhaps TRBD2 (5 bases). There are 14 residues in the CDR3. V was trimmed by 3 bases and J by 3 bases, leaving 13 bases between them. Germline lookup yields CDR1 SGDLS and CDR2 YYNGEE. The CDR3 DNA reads TGTGCCAGCAGCGGAGGGTTGGGGTTCTACGAGCAGTACTTC. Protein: CASSGGLGFYEQYF.

CDR3 DNA: TGTGCCAGCAGGACCTTCAATGAGCAGTTCTTC. Protein: CASRTFNEQFF. The chain uses TRBV28 and TRBJ2-1; unclear D gene. The CDR3 contains 11 residues. CDR1 and CDR2 from the germline V gene are MDHEN and SYDVKM. With 6 bases removed from V and 6 bases from J, the gap between germline ends came to 6 bases.

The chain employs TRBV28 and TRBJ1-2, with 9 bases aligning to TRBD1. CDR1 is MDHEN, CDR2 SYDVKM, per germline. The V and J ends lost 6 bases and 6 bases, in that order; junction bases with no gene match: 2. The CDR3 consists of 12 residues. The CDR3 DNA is TGTGCCAGCAGCCGACAGGGGGATGGCTACACCTTC. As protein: CASSRQGDGYTF.

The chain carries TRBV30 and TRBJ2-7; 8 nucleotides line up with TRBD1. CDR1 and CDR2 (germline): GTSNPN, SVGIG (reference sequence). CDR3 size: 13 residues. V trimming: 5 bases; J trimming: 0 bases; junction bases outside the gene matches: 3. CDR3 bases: TGTGCCTGGGGGACAGGAGCCTCCTACGAGCAGTACTTC. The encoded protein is CAWGTGASYEQYF.

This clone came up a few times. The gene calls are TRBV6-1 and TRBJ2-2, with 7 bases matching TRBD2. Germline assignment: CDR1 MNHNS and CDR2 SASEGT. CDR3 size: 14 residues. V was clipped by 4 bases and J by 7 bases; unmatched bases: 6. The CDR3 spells CASSVWGRDGELFF. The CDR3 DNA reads TGTGCCAGCAGTGTTTGGGGGAGGGACGGGGAGCTGTTTTTT.

The CDR3 region is CASSHSGTTYEQYF. The CDR3 DNA is TGTGCCAGCAGCCATTCCGGGACTACCTACGAGCAGTACTTC. The chain has TRBV11-3 and TRBJ2-7; 7 bases agree with TRBD2. Germline assignment: CDR1 SGHNT and CDR2 YENEEA. V lost 5 bases to trimming and J lost 2 bases; unmatched junction nucleotides: 6. This CDR3 contains 14 residues.

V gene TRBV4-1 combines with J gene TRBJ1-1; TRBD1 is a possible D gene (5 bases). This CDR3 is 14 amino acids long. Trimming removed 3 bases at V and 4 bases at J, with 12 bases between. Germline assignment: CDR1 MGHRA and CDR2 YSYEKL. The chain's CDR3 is CASSQTGGATEAFF. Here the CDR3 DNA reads TGCGCCAGCAGCCAGACGGGGGGTGCCACTGAAGCTTTCTTT.

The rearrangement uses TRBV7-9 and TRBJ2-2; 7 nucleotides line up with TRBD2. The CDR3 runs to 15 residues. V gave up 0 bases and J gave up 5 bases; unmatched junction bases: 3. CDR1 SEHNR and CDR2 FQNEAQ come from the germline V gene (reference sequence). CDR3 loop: CASSLALATTGELFF. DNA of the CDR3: TGTGCCAGCAGCTTAGCACTAGCGACAACCGGGGAGCTGTTTTTT.

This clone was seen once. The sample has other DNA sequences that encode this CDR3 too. CDR3 residues: CASSLNTGELFF. DNA of the CDR3: TGTGCCAGCAGTCTGAACACCGGGGAGCTGTTTTTT. The chain recombines TRBV27 with TRBJ2-2, with unresolved D. The V end was cut by 5 bases, the J end by 1 base, with 2 bases between. Per germline, CDR1 MNHEY and CDR2 SMNVEV (reference sequence). The CDR3 runs to 12 residues.

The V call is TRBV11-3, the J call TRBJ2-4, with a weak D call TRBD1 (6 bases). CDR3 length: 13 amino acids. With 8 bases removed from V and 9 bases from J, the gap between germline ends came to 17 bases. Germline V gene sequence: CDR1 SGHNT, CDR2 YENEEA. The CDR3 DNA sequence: TGTGCCAGCTCCTCATCAGCCAGGGGCATTCAGTACTTC. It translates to CASSSSARGIQYF.

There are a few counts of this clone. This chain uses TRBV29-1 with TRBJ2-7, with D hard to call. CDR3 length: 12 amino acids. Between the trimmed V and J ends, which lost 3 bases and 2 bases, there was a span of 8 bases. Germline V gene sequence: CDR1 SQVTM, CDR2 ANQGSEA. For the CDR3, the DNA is TGCAGCGTTGAGGACGGAACCTACGAGCAGTACTTC. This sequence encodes CSVEDGTYEQYF.

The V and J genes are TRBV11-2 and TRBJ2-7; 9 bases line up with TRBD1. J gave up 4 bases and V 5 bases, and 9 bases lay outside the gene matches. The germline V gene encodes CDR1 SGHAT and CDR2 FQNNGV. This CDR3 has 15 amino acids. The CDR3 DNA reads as TGTGCCAGCAGCACCGCCGGGACAGGGACTTACGAGCAGTACTTC. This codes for CASSTAGTGTYEQYF.

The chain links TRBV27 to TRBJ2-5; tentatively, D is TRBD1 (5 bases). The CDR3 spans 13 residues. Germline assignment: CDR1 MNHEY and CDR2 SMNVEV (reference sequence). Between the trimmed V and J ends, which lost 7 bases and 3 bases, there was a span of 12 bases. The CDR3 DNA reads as TGTGCCAGCAAAAAGGGGTTGGAAGAGACCCAGTACTTC. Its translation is CASKKGLEETQYF.